This T cell receptor beta chain stems from a study of blood T cell repertoires in COVID-19. About the research overall: The samples span acute and convalescent COVID-19 from the United States, Italy and Spain. In each case, the material was cDNA or gDNA derived from T cells, B-cell-depleted T cells, or PBMCs.

V lost 3 bases and J lost 1; bases outside the gene matches: 6. The CDR3 is made up of 18 amino acids. Germline V lookup: CDR1 KGHDR, CDR2 SFDVKD. Per the study methods: Quantification of nucleated cells was approximated via reference gene primer amplification. Sequencing was performed with immunoSEQ multiplex PCR; in TCRdb, only in-frame clones are kept and a portion is missing. That table supplies the V and J calls and clone size; D and trimming were determined from the DNA. The table records about 40,000 clones, roughly four fifths of them present only once. The rearrangement uses TRBV24-1 and TRBJ2-3, with 13 bases identical to TRBD2. The sequenced sample was peripheral blood. The sequence derives from an older woman with acute or convalescent COVID-19. CDR3 bases: TGTGCCACCAGTGATACTAGCGGGGGGGCCGCGGGCACAGATACGCAGTATTTT. Residues: CATSDTSGGAAGTDTQYF.